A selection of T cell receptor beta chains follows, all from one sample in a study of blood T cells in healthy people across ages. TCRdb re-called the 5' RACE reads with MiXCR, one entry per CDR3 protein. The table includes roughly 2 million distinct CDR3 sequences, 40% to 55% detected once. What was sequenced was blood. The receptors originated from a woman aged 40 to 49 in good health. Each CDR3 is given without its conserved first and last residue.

CDR3aa: AISEATGYGYT
v_gene: TRBV10-3
j_gene: TRBJ1-2

CDR3aa: ASSQGAKGRETQY
v_gene: TRBV4-3
j_gene: TRBJ2-5

CDR3aa: ASSYSQGSGGSFRTDTQY
v_gene: TRBV6-5
j_gene: TRBJ2-3

CDR3aa: ASRIPGQGLELYYEQY
v_gene: TRBV27
j_gene: -

CDR3aa: SANAGGRGEKLF
v_gene: TRBV29-1
j_gene: TRBJ1-4

CDR3aa: ATSRGRVSTDTQY
v_gene: TRBV15
j_gene: TRBJ2-3

CDR3aa: ASSQDRPSGGHNEQF
v_gene: TRBV4-2
j_gene: TRBJ2-1

CDR3aa: ASSHGTGASYEQY
v_gene: TRBV6-6
j_gene: TRBJ2-7

CDR3aa: ASSYADNEQF
v_gene: TRBV6-6
j_gene: TRBJ2-1

CDR3aa: ASSLEKGQIQETQY
v_gene: TRBV5-1
j_gene: TRBJ2-5

CDR3aa: SVETDGLAGGNEQF
v_gene: TRBV29-1
j_gene: TRBJ2-1

CDR3aa: ASSYSTPRGITGANVLT
v_gene: TRBV6-5
j_gene: TRBJ2-6

CDR3aa: SAETGLYGYT
v_gene: TRBV20-1
j_gene: TRBJ1-2

CDR3aa: ASQFTGGAPRTEAF
v_gene: TRBV7-2
j_gene: TRBJ1-1

CDR3aa: ASSWRGADNEQF
v_gene: TRBV6-6
j_gene: TRBJ2-1

CDR3aa: ASSQEVSAGLAYEQY
v_gene: TRBV4-3
j_gene: TRBJ2-7

CDR3aa: ASSLRLAGYEQY
v_gene: TRBV7-2
j_gene: TRBJ2-7

CDR3aa: ASSDRDRATQY
v_gene: TRBV10-1
j_gene: TRBJ2-7

CDR3aa: ASRARGQLFTDTQY
v_gene: TRBV7-9
j_gene: TRBJ2-3

CDR3aa: SASGRGLQETQY
v_gene: TRBV20-1
j_gene: TRBJ2-5

CDR3aa: ASSQDVRIESYNSPLH
v_gene: TRBV4-3
j_gene: TRBJ1-6

CDR3aa: ASSAGLGISLTDTQY
v_gene: TRBV13
j_gene: TRBJ2-3

CDR3aa: ASRHGTTYEQY
v_gene: TRBV12-3/TRBV12-4
j_gene: TRBJ2-7

CDR3aa: ASSRRSESNQPQH
v_gene: TRBV27
j_gene: TRBJ1-5

CDR3aa: SALQSGGYNEQF
v_gene: TRBV20-1
j_gene: TRBJ2-1

CDR3aa: AGSQDTTNYGYT
v_gene: TRBV4-3
j_gene: TRBJ1-2

CDR3aa: ASSRERVPENEQF
v_gene: TRBV7-9
j_gene: TRBJ2-1

CDR3aa: ASSPPGQGVYEQY
v_gene: TRBV7-2
j_gene: TRBJ2-7

CDR3aa: SASDPEQY
v_gene: TRBV20-1
j_gene: -

CDR3aa: ASSVGSGVGQPQH
v_gene: TRBV9
j_gene: TRBJ1-5

CDR3aa: AISVSQTYGYT
v_gene: TRBV10-3
j_gene: TRBJ1-2

CDR3aa: ASSQEARATDYGYT
v_gene: TRBV14
j_gene: TRBJ1-2

CDR3aa: ASSRGDGTGGLYNEQF
v_gene: TRBV7-9
j_gene: TRBJ2-1

CDR3aa: ASSQDRRGAQETQY
v_gene: TRBV4-3
j_gene: TRBJ2-5

CDR3aa: ASSQDRSHSYEQY
v_gene: TRBV4-3
j_gene: TRBJ2-7

CDR3aa: ASSHEAGGAKNIQY
v_gene: TRBV4-2
j_gene: TRBJ2-4

CDR3aa: SARTGVSNTQY
v_gene: TRBV20-1
j_gene: TRBJ2-3

CDR3aa: ASSRSGGADTQY
v_gene: TRBV13
j_gene: TRBJ2-3

CDR3aa: ASSWGAGGTDTQY
v_gene: TRBV6-6
j_gene: TRBJ2-3

CDR3aa: ASSPREEYYNSPLH
v_gene: TRBV5-6
j_gene: TRBJ1-6

CDR3aa: SVVGVNEQF
v_gene: TRBV29-1
j_gene: TRBJ2-1

CDR3aa: ASSGLAGGTLTDTQY
v_gene: TRBV6-1
j_gene: TRBJ2-3

CDR3aa: ASSSFEAEQGY
v_gene: TRBV7-2
j_gene: TRBJ2-5

CDR3aa: ASRQGGSYGYT
v_gene: TRBV2
j_gene: TRBJ1-2

CDR3aa: ASSLVSPPYNEQF
v_gene: TRBV7-9
j_gene: TRBJ2-1

CDR3aa: ASSRTGLRLAGDNEQF
v_gene: TRBV7-3
j_gene: TRBJ2-1

CDR3aa: SARDGAGDSTQETQY
v_gene: TRBV20-1
j_gene: TRBJ2-5

CDR3aa: SAPDKVTAF
v_gene: TRBV20-1
j_gene: TRBJ1-1

CDR3aa: SVVSSRGYGYT
v_gene: TRBV29-1
j_gene: TRBJ1-2

CDR3aa: ASMIHRAYNEQY
v_gene: TRBV6-2/TRBV6-3
j_gene: TRBJ2-4

CDR3aa: SAGQGNQPQH
v_gene: TRBV20-1
j_gene: TRBJ1-5

CDR3aa: ASSYSSVWASGGRTDTQY
v_gene: TRBV6-5
j_gene: TRBJ2-3

CDR3aa: ASRVMGALNEQF
v_gene: TRBV6-2/TRBV6-3
j_gene: TRBJ2-1

CDR3aa: ASSGTGVPYGYT
v_gene: TRBV25-1
j_gene: TRBJ1-2

CDR3aa: SAGRLAKETQY
v_gene: TRBV20-1
j_gene: TRBJ2-5